This note documents a single TCR beta chain sequence. The target antigen is unknown. Amplification of ligated cDNA took four PCR rounds with SP2 and nested alpha and beta constant primers. For blood and skin samples, reverse transcription used TCR alpha and beta constant primers. TCRdb ran MiXCR on the 5' RACE reads and lists one entry per CDR3 protein. The repertoire includes more than 45,000 distinct CDR3 sequences, under 8.5% of them detected once, and about a tenth sits in the top ten. A UMI-containing oligonucleotide was joined by 3' ligation to the TCR cDNA template. Cells were not sorted; total RNA input targeted about 1 to 1,100 ng. The data were taken from a study of naive and memory T cell subsets. Findings of the study overall: This RNA-based method may be sensitive to activation-related transcript changes.

Per germline, CDR1 SQVTM and CDR2 ANQGSEA. This CDR3 spans 12 amino acids. V was trimmed by 8 bases and J by 4 bases, leaving 12 bases between them. This TCR derives from a male donor in good health. The J gene is TRBJ2-1, the V gene TRBV29-1, with a possible D match to TRBD2 (6 bases). CDR3 nucleotide sequence: TGCAGCTTTCAACGGGGGTACAATGAGCAGTTCTTC. This codes for CSFQRGYNEQFF.